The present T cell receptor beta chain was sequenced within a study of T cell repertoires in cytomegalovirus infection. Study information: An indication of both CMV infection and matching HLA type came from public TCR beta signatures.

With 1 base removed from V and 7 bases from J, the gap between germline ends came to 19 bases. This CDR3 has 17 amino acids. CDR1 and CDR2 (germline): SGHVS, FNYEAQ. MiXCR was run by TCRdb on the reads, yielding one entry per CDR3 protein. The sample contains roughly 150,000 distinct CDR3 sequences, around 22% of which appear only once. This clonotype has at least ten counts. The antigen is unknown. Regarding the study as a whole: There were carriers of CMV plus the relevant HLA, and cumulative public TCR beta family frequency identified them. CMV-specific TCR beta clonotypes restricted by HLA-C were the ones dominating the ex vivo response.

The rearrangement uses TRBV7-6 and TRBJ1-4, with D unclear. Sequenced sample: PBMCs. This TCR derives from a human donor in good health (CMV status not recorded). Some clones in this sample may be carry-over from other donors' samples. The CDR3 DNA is TGTGCCAGCAGCTTAGATCGACTTCCCGGCGGGCGTGAAAAACTGTTTTTT. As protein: CASSLDRLPGGREKLFF.